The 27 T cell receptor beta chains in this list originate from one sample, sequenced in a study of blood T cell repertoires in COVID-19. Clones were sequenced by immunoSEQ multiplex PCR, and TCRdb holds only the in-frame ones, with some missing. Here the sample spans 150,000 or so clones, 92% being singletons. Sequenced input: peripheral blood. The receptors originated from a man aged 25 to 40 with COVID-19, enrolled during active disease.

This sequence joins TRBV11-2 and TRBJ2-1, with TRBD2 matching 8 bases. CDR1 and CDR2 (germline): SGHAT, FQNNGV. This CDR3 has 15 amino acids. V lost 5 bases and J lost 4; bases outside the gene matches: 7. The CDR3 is CASSHSGGVYNEQFF. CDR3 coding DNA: TGTGCCAGCAGCCACTCGGGGGGGGTATACAATGAGCAGTTCTTC.

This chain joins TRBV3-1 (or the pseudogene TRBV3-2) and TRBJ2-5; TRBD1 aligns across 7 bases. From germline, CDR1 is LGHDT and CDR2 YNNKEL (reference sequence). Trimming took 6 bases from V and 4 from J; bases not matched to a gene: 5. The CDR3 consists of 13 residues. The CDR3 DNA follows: TGTGCCAGCAGTTACAGGGGCGGAGAGACCCAGTACTTC. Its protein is CASSYRGGETQYF.

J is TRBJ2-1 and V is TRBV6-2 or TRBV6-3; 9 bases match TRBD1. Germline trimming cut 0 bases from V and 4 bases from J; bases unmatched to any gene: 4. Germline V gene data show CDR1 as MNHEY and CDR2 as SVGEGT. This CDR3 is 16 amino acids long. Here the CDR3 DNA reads TGTGCCAGCAGTTACTCACAGGGGGCTACTTACAATGAGCAGTTCTTC. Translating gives CASSYSQGATYNEQFF.

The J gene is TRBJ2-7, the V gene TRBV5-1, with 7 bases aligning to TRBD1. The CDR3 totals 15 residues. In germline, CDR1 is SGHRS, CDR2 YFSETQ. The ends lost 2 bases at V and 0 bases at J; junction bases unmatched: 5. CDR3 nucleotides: TGCGCCAGCAGCTTTACAGGGGCGAGCTCCTACGAGCAGTACTTC. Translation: CASSFTGASSYEQYF. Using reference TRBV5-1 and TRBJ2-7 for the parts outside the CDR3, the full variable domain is KAGVTQTPRYLIKTRGQQVTLSCSPISGHRSVSWYQQTPGQGLQFLFEYFSETQRNKGNFPGRFSGRQFSNSRSEMNVSTLELGDSALYLCASSFTGASSYEQYFGPGTRLTVT.

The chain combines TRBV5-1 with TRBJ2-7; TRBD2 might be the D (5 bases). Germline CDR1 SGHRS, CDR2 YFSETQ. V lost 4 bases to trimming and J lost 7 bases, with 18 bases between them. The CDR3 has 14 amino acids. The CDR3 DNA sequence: TGCGCCAGCAGCCGTAGCGACGGAGACCGGGAGCAGTACTTC. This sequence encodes CASSRSDGDREQYF.

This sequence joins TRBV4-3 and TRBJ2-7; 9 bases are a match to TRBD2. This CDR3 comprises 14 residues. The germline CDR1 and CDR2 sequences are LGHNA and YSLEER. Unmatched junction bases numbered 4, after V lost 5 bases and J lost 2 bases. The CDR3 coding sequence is TGCGCCAGCAGCACTCGACTAGCGGCCTACGAGCAGTACTTC. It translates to CASSTRLAAYEQYF.

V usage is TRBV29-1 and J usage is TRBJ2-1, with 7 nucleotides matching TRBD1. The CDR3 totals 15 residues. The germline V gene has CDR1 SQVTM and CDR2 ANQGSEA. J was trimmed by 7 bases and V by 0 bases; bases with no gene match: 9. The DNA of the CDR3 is TGCAGCGTTGAAGATCTTAGGCGACAGGGTAATGAGCAGTTCTTC. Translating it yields CSVEDLRRQGNEQFF.

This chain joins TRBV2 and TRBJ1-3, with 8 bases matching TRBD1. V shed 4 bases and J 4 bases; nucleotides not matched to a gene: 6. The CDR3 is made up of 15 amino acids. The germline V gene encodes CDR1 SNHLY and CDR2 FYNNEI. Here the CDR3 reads CASSVQGADGNTIYF. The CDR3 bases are TGTGCCAGCAGTGTCCAGGGGGCCGACGGAAACACCATATATTTT.

The CDR3 reads CASSLQAGRNTIYF. Here the CDR3 DNA reads TGTGCCAGCAGTTTACAGGCCGGTCGGAACACCATATATTTT. This chain links TRBV28 with TRBJ1-3; unclear D gene. Trimming took 2 bases from V and 7 from J, leaving 12 bases between them. The length of the CDR3 is 14 residues. The germline V gene has CDR1 MDHEN and CDR2 SYDVKM.

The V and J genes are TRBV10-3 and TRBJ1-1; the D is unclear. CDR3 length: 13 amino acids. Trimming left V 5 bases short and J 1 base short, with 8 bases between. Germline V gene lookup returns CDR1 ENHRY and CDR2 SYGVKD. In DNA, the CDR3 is TGTGCCATCAGTAATAGCCAGAACACTGAAGCTTTCTTT. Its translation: CAISNSQNTEAFF.

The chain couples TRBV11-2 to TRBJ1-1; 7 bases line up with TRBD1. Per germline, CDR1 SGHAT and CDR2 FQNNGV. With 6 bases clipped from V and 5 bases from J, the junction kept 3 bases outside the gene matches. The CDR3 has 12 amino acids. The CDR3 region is CASSQGDTEAFF. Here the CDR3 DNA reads TGTGCCAGCAGTCAGGGGGATACTGAAGCTTTCTTT.

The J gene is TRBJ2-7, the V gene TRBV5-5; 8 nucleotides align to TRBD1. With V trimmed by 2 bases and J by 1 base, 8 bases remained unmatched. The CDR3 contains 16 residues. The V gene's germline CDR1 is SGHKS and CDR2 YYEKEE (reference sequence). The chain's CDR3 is CASSFGQGRFSYEQYF. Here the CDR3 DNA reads TGTGCCAGCAGCTTCGGACAGGGACGGTTTTCCTACGAGCAGTACTTC.

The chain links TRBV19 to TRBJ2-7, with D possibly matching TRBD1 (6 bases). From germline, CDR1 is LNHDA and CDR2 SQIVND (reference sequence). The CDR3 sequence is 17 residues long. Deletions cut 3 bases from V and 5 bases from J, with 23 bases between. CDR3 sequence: CASSMGTWAGAINEQYF. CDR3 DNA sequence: TGTGCCAGTAGTATGGGCACTTGGGCAGGGGCTATCAACGAGCAGTACTTC.

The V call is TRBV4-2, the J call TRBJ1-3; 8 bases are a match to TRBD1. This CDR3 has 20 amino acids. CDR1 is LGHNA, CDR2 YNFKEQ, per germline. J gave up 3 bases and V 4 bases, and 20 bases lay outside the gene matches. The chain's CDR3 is CASSPLGTGGVNGVGNTIYF. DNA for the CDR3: TGTGCCAGCAGCCCTCTTGGTACAGGGGGTGTGAATGGGGTTGGAAACACCATATATTTT.

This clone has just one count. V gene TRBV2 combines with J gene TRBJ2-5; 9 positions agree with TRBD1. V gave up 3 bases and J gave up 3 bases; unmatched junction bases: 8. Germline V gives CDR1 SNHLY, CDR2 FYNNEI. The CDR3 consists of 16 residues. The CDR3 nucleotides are TGTGCCAGCAGTGAGGCGGGCTGGACAGGGGAAGAGACCCAGTACTTC. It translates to CASSEAGWTGEETQYF.

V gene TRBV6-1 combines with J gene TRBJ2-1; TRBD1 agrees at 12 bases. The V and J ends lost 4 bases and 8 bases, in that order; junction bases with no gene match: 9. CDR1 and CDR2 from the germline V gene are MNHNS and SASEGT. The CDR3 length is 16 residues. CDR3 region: CASSGTGQGARDEQFF. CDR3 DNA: TGTGCCAGCAGTGGTACGGGACAGGGGGCGCGGGATGAGCAGTTCTTC.

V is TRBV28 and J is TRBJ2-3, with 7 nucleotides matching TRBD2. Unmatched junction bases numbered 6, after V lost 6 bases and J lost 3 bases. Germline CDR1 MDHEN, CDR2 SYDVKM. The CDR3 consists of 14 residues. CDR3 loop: CASSRGGTTDTQYF. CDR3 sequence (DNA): TGTGCCAGCAGCCGGGGAGGGACGACAGATACGCAGTATTTT.

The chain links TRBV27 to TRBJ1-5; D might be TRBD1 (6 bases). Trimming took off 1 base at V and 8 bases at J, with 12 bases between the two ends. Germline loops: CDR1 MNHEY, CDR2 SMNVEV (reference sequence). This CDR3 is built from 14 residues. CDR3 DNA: TGTGCCAGCAGTTTATTTACAGGGAGGGAGCCCCAGCATTTT. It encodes CASSLFTGREPQHF.

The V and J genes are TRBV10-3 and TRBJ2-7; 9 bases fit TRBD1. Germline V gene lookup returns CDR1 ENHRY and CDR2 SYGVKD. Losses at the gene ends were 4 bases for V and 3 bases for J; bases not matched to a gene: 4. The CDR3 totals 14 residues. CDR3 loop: CAISAGTGFYEQYF. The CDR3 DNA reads TGTGCCATCAGTGCCGGGACAGGGTTCTACGAGCAGTACTTC.

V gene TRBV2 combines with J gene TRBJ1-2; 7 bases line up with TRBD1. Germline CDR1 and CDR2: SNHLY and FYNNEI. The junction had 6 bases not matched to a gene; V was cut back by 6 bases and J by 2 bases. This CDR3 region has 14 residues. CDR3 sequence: CASSALGQNYGYTF. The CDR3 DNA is TGTGCCAGCAGCGCCCTGGGACAGAACTATGGCTACACCTTC.

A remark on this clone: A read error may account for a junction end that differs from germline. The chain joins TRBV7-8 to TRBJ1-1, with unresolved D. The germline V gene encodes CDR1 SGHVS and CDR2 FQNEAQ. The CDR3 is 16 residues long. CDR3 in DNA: TGTGCCAGCAGCCTAGCCGTGGAGCCCGTGAACACTGAAGCTTTCTTT. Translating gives CASSLAVEPVNTEAFF. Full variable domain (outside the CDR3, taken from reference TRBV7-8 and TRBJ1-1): GAGVSQSPRYKVAKRGQDVALRCDPISGHVSLFWYQQALGQGPEFLTYFQNEAQLDKSGLPSDRFFAERPEGSVSTLKIQRTQQEDSAVYLCASSLAVEPVNTEAFFGQGTRLTVV.

The CDR3, as DNA: TGTGCCAGCAGCTACCCGACTAGCGGCACCGGGGAGCTGTTTTTT. Translation: CASSYPTSGTGELFF. The chain links TRBV7-3 to TRBJ2-2; TRBD2 aligns across 9 bases. Germline trimming cut 4 bases from V and 4 bases from J; bases unmatched to any gene: 4. The CDR3 has 15 amino acids. CDR1 SGHTA and CDR2 FQGTGA come from the germline V gene.

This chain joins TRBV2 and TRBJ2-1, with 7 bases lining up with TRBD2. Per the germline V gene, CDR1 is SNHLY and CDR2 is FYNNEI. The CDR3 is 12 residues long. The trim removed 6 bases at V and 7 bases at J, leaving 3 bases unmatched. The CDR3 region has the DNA TGTGCCAGCAGCCTGGGGGGGAATGAGCAGTTCTTC. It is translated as CASSLGGNEQFF.

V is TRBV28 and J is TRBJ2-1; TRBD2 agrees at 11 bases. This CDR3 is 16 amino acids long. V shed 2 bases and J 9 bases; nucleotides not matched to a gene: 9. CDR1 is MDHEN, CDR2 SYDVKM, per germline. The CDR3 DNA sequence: TGTGCCAGCAGTTTAGTTGAAACTAGCGGGAGTCTTGAGCAGTTCTTC. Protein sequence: CASSLVETSGSLEQFF.

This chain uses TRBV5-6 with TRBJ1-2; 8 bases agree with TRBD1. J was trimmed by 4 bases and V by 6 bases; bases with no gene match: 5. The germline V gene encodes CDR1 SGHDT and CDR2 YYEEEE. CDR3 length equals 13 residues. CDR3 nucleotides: TGTGCCAGCATCGGACAGGGAACCTATGGCTACACCTTC. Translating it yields CASIGQGTYGYTF.

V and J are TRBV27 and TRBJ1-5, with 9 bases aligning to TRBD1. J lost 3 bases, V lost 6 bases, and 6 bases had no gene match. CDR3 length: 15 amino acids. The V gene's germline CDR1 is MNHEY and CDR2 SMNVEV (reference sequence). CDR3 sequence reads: CASRQGAADNQPQHF. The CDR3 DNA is TGTGCCAGCAGACAGGGGGCTGCCGACAATCAGCCCCAGCATTTT.

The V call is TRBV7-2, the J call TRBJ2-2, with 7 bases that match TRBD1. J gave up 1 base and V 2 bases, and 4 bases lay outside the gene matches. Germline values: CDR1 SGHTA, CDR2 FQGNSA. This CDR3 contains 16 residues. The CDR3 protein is CASSLKQGLNTGELFF. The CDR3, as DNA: TGTGCCAGCAGCTTAAAACAGGGGTTGAACACCGGGGAGCTGTTTTTT.